Each of the 10 T cell receptor beta chains below was sequenced from the same sample in a study of beta chain features in type 1 diabetes. Every bit of the isolated RNA underwent reverse transcription, so sequencing read expressed TCRB transcripts. The data were produced by immunoSEQ multiplex PCR, yet TCRdb's version contains in-frame clones alone and is incomplete. The profile shows approximately 470,000 clones, 30% of them singletons. Sequencing was performed on naive CD4+ T cells from blood. Receptors were obtained from a man in his late teens or twenties in good health.

The chain carries TRBV14 and TRBJ2-1, with D possibly being TRBD2 (7 bases). Germline V gene sequence: CDR1 SGHDN, CDR2 FVKESK. The CDR3 covers 14 residues. Between the trimmed V and J ends, which lost 2 bases and 8 bases, there was a span of 13 bases. The CDR3 protein is CASSQNLGGDEQFF. The CDR3 DNA is TGTGCCAGCAGCCAAAACCTAGGGGGGGATGAGCAGTTCTTC.

This clone was detected a few times. This rearrangement joins TRBV15 to TRBJ2-1; D ambiguous. V lost 0 bases to trimming and J lost 4 bases, with 13 bases between them. Germline CDR1 is LNHNV and CDR2 is YYDKDF (reference sequence). CDR3 length: 16 amino acids. Here the CDR3 reads CATSRDNYLLYNEQFF. Written as DNA, the CDR3 is TGTGCCACCAGCAGAGACAACTATCTCCTGTACAATGAGCAGTTCTTC.

The V and J genes are TRBV14 and TRBJ2-1; 7 bases agree with TRBD2. Germline CDR1 reads SGHDN; CDR2 reads FVKESK. The CDR3 length is 13 residues. V was clipped by 4 bases and J by 10 bases; unmatched bases: 7. The CDR3 here is CASSPDLAAEQFF. The CDR3 DNA is TGTGCCAGCAGCCCAGATCTAGCGGCCGAGCAGTTCTTC.

The rearrangement joins TRBV30 to TRBJ2-4, with unresolved D. Germline lookup yields CDR1 GTSNPN and CDR2 SVGIG (reference sequence). With 0 bases removed from V and 6 bases from J, the gap between germline ends came to 9 bases. This CDR3 spans 13 amino acids. CDR3 bases: TGTGCCTGGAGTGTAGGCGAACTAAACATTCAGTACTTC. As protein: CAWSVGELNIQYF. The entire variable domain, with the rest obtained from reference TRBV30 and TRBJ2-4, is as follows: SQTIHQWPATLVQPVGSPLSLECTVEGTSNPNLYWYRQAAGRGLQLLFYSVGIGQISSEVPQNLSASRPQDRQFILSSKKLLLSDSGFYLCAWSVGELNIQYFGAGTRLSVL.

The chain couples TRBV5-1 to TRBJ2-7; tentatively, D is TRBD1 or TRBD2 (7 bases each). Germline-derived CDR1 and CDR2 are SGHRS and YFSETQ. The CDR3 sequence is 14 residues long. The germline V and J ends were trimmed by 4 bases and 4 bases, with 15 bases remaining between them. CDR3 DNA sequence: TGCGCCAGCAGCCCACGACAGGGAGGGTACGAGCAGTACTTC. Its translation is CASSPRQGGYEQYF.

This clone appeared a few times. The chain joins TRBV21-1 to TRBJ2-3; the DNA was not used to check the table's D call, TRBD2. TRBV21-1 is designated a pseudogene. This CDR3 has 14 amino acids. CDR3 loop: CASSKGPSGTSQYF. CDR3 coding DNA: TGTGCCAGCAGCAAAGGCCCTAGCGGGACGTCGCAGTATTTT.

CDR3 in DNA: TGTGCCACCAGCAGAGAACAGACAGGGTTTAACGAGCAGTACTTC. Amino acid sequence: CATSREQTGFNEQYF. V gene TRBV15 combines with J gene TRBJ2-7; TRBD1 aligns across 7 bases. In germline, CDR1 is LNHNV, CDR2 YYDKDF (reference sequence). V lost 0 bases, J lost 5 bases, and 7 bases stayed unmatched. The CDR3 covers 15 residues.

This clone appeared a few times. The same CDR3 also results from other DNA sequences found in this sample. The chain joins TRBV29-1 to TRBJ2-2; maybe TRBD1 (6 bases). V was pared by 4 bases and J by 1 base, with 10 bases between. The CDR3 runs 14 residues. Germline CDR1 is SQVTM and CDR2 is ANQGSEA. In nucleotides, the CDR3 is TGCAGCGTTGGTCAGGGGTTGAACACCGGGGAGCTGTTTTTT. Residues: CSVGQGLNTGELFF.

This chain links TRBV30 with TRBJ1-4; tentatively, D is TRBD1 (5 bases). Germline V lookup: CDR1 GTSNPN, CDR2 SVGIG (reference sequence). The CDR3 covers 15 residues. V was clipped by 1 base and J by 5 bases, with 14 bases between them. CDR3: CAWSGQITRNEKLFF. In nucleotides, the CDR3 is TGTGCCTGGAGTGGACAGATTACCCGAAATGAAAAACTGTTTTTT.

This clone was detected a few times. The gene calls are TRBV7-2 and TRBJ1-1, with D unclear. The V and J ends lost 1 base and 8 bases respectively, with 11 bases between them. CDR3 length equals 13 residues. Germline V CDR1 and CDR2: SGHTA, FQGNSA. CDR3 nucleotide sequence: TGTGCCAGCAGCTTAGTTACAGAACTAGAAGCTTTCTTT. It is translated as CASSLVTELEAFF.